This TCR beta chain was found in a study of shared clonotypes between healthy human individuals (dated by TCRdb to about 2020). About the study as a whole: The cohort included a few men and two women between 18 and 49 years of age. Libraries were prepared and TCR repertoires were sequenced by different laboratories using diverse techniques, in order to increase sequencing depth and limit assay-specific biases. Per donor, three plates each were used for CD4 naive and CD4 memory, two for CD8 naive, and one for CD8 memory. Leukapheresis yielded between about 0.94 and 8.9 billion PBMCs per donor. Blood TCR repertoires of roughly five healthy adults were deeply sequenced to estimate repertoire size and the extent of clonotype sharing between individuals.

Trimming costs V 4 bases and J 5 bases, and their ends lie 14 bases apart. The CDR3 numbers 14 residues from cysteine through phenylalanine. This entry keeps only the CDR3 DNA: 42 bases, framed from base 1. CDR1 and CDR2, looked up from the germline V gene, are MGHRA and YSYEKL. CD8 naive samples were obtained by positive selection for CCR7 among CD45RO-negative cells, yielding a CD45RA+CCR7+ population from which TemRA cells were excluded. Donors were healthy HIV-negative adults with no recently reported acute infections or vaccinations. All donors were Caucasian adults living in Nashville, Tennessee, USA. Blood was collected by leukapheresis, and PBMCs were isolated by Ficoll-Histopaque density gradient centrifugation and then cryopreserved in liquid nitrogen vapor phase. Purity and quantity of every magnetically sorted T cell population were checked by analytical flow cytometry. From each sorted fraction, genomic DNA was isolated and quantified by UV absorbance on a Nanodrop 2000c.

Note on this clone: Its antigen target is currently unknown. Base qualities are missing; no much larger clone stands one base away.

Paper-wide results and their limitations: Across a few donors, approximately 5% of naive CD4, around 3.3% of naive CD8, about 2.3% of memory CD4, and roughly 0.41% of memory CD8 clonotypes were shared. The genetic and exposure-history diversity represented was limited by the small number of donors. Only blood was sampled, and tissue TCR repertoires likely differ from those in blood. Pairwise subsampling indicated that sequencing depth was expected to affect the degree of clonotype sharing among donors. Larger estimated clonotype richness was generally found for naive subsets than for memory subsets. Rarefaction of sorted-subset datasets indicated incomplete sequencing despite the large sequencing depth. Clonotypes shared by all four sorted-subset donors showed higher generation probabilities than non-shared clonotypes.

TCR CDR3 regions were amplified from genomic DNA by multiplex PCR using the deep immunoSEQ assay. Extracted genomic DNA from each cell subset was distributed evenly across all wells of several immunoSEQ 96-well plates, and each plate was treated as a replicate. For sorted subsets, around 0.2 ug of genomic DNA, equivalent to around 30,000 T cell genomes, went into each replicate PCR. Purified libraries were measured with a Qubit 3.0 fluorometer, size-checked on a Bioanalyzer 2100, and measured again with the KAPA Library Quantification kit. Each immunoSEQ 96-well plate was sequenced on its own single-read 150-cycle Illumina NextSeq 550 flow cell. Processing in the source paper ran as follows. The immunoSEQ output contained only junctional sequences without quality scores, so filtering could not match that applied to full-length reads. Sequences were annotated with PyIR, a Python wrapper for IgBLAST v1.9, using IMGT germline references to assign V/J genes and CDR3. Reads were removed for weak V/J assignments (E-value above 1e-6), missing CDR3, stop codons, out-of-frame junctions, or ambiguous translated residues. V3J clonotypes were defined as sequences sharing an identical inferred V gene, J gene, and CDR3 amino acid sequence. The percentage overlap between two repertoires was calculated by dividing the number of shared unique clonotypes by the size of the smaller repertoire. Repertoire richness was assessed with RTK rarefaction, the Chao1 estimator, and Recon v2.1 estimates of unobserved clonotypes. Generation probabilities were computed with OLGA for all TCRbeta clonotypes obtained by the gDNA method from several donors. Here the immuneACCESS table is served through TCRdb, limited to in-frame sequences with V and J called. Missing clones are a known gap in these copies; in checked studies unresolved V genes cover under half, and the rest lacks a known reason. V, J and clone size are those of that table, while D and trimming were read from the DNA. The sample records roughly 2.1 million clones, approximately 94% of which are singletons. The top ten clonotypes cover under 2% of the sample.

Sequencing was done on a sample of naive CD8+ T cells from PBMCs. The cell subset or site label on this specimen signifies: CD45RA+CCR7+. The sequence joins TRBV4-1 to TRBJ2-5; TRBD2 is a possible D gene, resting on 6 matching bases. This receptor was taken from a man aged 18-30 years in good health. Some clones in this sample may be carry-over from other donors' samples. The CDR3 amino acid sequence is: CASSPTDRGETQYF. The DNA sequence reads TGCGCCAGCAGCCCAACGGACCGGGGGGAGACCCAGTACTTC.